The 22 T cell receptor beta chains presented below share a single source sample, sequenced in a study of CD8 T cells in Susac syndrome. Random hexamers were used to reverse transcribe the RNA input (about 0.5 to 1 ug). TCRdb analysed the immunoSEQ multiplex PCR reads with MiXCR anew, one entry per CDR3 protein. The table lists under 200,000 distinct CDR3 sequences, roughly 96% of them singletons. Sequenced input: CD4+ T cells from PBMCs. The source of these receptors is a human donor in good health.

This clonotype was observed a single time. The V call is TRBV7-9, the J call TRBJ2-3, with 8 nucleotides matching TRBD2. The CDR3 is 15 amino acids. Germline V gene lookup returns CDR1 SEHNR and CDR2 FQNEAQ (reference sequence). The ends lost 5 bases at V and 5 bases at J; junction bases unmatched: 9. The CDR3 bases are TGTGCCAGCAGCCGAAGGGGAAGCGGGGGAGATACGCAGTATTTT. This encodes CASSRRGSGGDTQYF.

The rearrangement joins TRBV20-1 to TRBJ2-7; 10 bases line up with TRBD2. From germline, CDR1 is DFQATT and CDR2 SNEGSKA (reference sequence). Trimming took 2 bases from V and 2 from J; bases not matched to a gene: 9. The CDR3 covers 16 residues. The CDR3 DNA follows: TGCAGTGCTAGACGATCTAGCGGGGGCCCTACCTACGAGCAGTACTTC. The encoded protein is CSARRSSGGPTYEQYF.

V gene TRBV12-3 or TRBV12-4 combines with J gene TRBJ1-2, with a tentative D call TRBD1 (5 bases). V gave up 8 bases and J gave up 3 bases, with 13 bases separating them. The CDR3 sequence is 13 residues long. The CDR3 region is CASLRQTDYGYTF. Here the CDR3 DNA reads TGTGCCAGCCTTCGACAGACCGACTATGGCTACACCTTC.

CDR3 nucleotide sequence: TGCAGTGTAGCAACTAAGCAGGGCGACTATGGCTACACCTTC. It translates to CSVATKQGDYGYTF. The chain carries TRBV20-1 and TRBJ1-2; tentatively, D is TRBD1 (5 bases). CDR1 is DFQATT and CDR2 is SNEGSKA in the germline V gene (reference sequence). The V and J ends lost 7 bases and 3 bases respectively, with 18 bases between them. The CDR3 covers 14 residues.

The gene calls are TRBV10-3 and TRBJ2-1; 11 positions match TRBD2. This CDR3 spans 14 amino acids. The J segment lost 7 bases and the V segment lost 6 bases, leaving 5 bases of the junction unmatched. From germline, CDR1 is ENHRY and CDR2 SYGVKD. CDR3 protein: CAISLSGRGNEQFF. DNA for the CDR3: TGTGCCATCAGCCTTAGCGGGAGGGGGAATGAGCAGTTCTTC.

The V gene is TRBV30, the J gene TRBJ1-1, with a possible D match to TRBD1 (5 bases). Trimming left V 1 base short and J 2 bases short, with 14 bases between. Germline V gene sequence: CDR1 GTSNPN, CDR2 SVGIG (reference sequence). This CDR3 region has 15 residues. The CDR3 here is CAWSAQGTVNTEAFF. The CDR3 bases are TGTGCCTGGAGTGCCCAAGGGACGGTTAACACTGAAGCTTTCTTT.

The V call is TRBV24-1, the J call TRBJ2-3; TRBD1 is a possible D gene (6 bases). Germline CDR1 and CDR2: KGHDR and SFDVKD. The CDR3 has 15 amino acids. Deletions cut 4 bases from V and 5 bases from J, with 15 bases between. This CDR3 reads CATSDYSQGIDTQYF. Written as DNA, the CDR3 is TGTGCCACCAGTGACTATAGCCAGGGGATAGATACGCAGTATTTT.

This clonotype has a single count. This chain links TRBV2 with TRBJ2-7, with D possibly TRBD2 on 6 matching bases. Trimming pared 4 bases from V and 4 bases from J, leaving 17 bases between. The CDR3 runs to 15 residues. Germline V gene sequence: CDR1 SNHLY, CDR2 FYNNEI. CDR3 DNA sequence: TGTGCCAGCAGTGCCGCTCTAGCGCCAGGGTACGAGCAGTACGTC. Translated, it gives CASSAALAPGYEQYV.

This rearrangement joins TRBV20-1 to TRBJ2-1; TRBD2 matches at 11 bases. The CDR3 is 15 amino acids. Germline lookup yields CDR1 DFQATT and CDR2 SNEGSKA (reference sequence). J gave up 2 bases and V 6 bases, and 6 bases lay outside the gene matches. CDR3 residues: CSASTSGGPYNEQFF. CDR3 sequence (DNA): TGCAGTGCAAGCACTAGCGGGGGCCCCTACAATGAGCAGTTCTTC.

V is TRBV5-4 and J is TRBJ2-7; D possibly corresponds to TRBD2 (6 bases). The CDR3 totals 14 residues. V was pared by 0 bases and J by 3 bases, with 10 bases between. CDR1 and CDR2 (germline): SGHNT, YYREEE (reference sequence). In DNA form, the CDR3 reads TGTGCCAGCAGCTTGGCCGGGGGTTACTACGAGCAGTACTTC. This codes for CASSLAGGYYEQYF.

The chain carries TRBV15 and TRBJ1-4, with a weak D call TRBD1 (6 bases). Germline V CDR1 and CDR2: LNHNV, YYDKDF (reference sequence). The CDR3 runs 17 residues. The V end lost 3 bases, the J end lost 3 bases, and 17 bases lay between the germline ends. The CDR3 nucleotides read TGTGCCACCAGCAGGGCAGGTTCGGGGGCGGCTAATGAAAAACTGTTTTTT. This translates into CATSRAGSGAANEKLFF.

The V call is TRBV20-1, the J call TRBJ2-1, with 7 nucleotides matching TRBD2. Looked up from germline, CDR1 is DFQATT and CDR2 is SNEGSKA (reference sequence). The V and J ends lost 5 bases and 0 bases, in that order; junction bases with no gene match: 10. The CDR3 sequence is 16 residues long. CDR3 in amino acids: CSARTREAHSYNEQFF. The CDR3 DNA sequence: TGCAGTGCTCGGACACGGGAGGCCCACTCCTACAATGAGCAGTTCTTC.

In its sample, this clonotype was seen a few times. The rearrangement joins TRBV7-9 to TRBJ2-3; TRBD2 matches 8 bases. V trimming: 3 bases; J trimming: 2 bases; junction bases outside the gene matches: 4. Per the germline V gene, CDR1 is SEHNR and CDR2 is FQNEAQ (reference sequence). CDR3 length: 15 residues. The CDR3 spells CASSFRGLATDTQYF. In DNA form, the CDR3 reads TGTGCCAGCAGCTTTCGAGGACTAGCCACAGATACGCAGTATTTT.

The chain has TRBV3-1 and TRBJ1-2; the D is unclear. The V gene's germline CDR1 is LGHDT and CDR2 YNNKEL (reference sequence). The V and J ends lost 0 bases and 5 bases respectively, with 13 bases between them. The CDR3 has 15 amino acids. CDR3: CASSQDVGAPYGYTF. The CDR3 DNA reads TGTGCCAGCAGCCAAGATGTCGGAGCACCTTATGGCTACACCTTC.

The chain has TRBV20-1 and TRBJ2-5; 10 nucleotides align to TRBD2. After removal of 1 base from V and 5 bases from J, the junction contained 7 bases not matched to a gene. CDR1 and CDR2 (germline): DFQATT, SNEGSKA (reference sequence). The CDR3 contains 15 residues. The CDR3 loop is CSARGSGGARETQYF. The DNA of the CDR3 is TGCAGTGCTAGAGGAAGCGGGGGGGCTAGGGAGACCCAGTACTTC.

The J gene is TRBJ2-2, the V gene TRBV7-9; D might be TRBD2 (6 bases). This CDR3 comprises 16 residues. Germline V lookup: CDR1 SEHNR, CDR2 FQNEAQ (reference sequence). V was cut by 4 bases and J by 3 bases, with 15 bases left in between. CDR3 protein: CASSYRAGNHTGELFF. The CDR3 region has the DNA TGTGCCAGCAGCTATAGGGCGGGGAATCACACCGGGGAGCTGTTTTTT.

This clonotype was picked up one time. The V call is TRBV4-3, the J call TRBJ1-1; no clear D gene. CDR1 is LGHNA and CDR2 is YSLEER in the germline V gene. This CDR3 is built from 15 residues. Trimming stripped 1 base from V and 10 bases from J, with 19 bases between. CDR3 nucleotide sequence: TGCGCCAGCAGCCAAGTTATCGGCAGCGGAATAGCAGCTTTCTTT. This translates into CASSQVIGSGIAAFF.

The V and J genes are TRBV29-1 and TRBJ2-1; TRBD2 agrees at 9 bases. Germline assignment: CDR1 SQVTM and CDR2 ANQGSEA. With V trimmed by 4 bases and J by 2 bases, 0 bases remained unmatched. The CDR3 is made up of 13 amino acids. CDR3 residues: CSVVAGAYNEQFF. The CDR3 region has the DNA TGCAGCGTTGTAGCGGGGGCCTACAATGAGCAGTTCTTC.

The chain employs TRBV3-1 and TRBJ1-1; no clear D. CDR3 length: 15 residues. Germline-derived CDR1 and CDR2 are LGHDT and YNNKEL (reference sequence). V was cut by 4 bases and J by 0 bases, with 12 bases left in between. CDR3 in DNA: TGTGCCAGCAGCCTCCGAAAGGAGTTGAACACTGAAGCTTTCTTT. This codes for CASSLRKELNTEAFF.

The rearrangement joins TRBV19 to TRBJ1-1, with 7 bases identical to TRBD1. Germline CDR1 reads LNHDA; CDR2 reads SQIVND (reference sequence). Trimming took 3 bases from V and 8 from J; bases not matched to a gene: 6. This CDR3 has 13 residues. This CDR3 reads CASSIPTGREAFF. Here the CDR3 DNA reads TGTGCCAGTAGTATCCCGACAGGGAGAGAAGCTTTCTTT.

This CDR3 reads CSGNRVQETQYF. The CDR3 DNA reads TGCAGCGGGAACAGGGTCCAAGAGACCCAGTACTTC. V gene TRBV29-1 combines with J gene TRBJ2-5; possible D gene TRBD1, 6 bases. The length of the CDR3 is 12 residues. V was shortened by 7 bases and J by 1 base, with 10 bases between the two germline ends. The germline V gene has CDR1 SQVTM and CDR2 ANQGSEA.

The chain recombines TRBV5-6 with TRBJ2-7; possibly TRBD1 or TRBD2 for D (5 bases each). Germline V gene data show CDR1 as SGHDT and CDR2 as YYEEEE. This CDR3 contains 14 residues. Trimming left V 6 bases short and J 2 bases short, with 15 bases between. The CDR3 bases are TGTGCCAGCACCGGGACCCTGGGGGCCTACGAGCAGTACTTC. Translated: CASTGTLGAYEQYF.